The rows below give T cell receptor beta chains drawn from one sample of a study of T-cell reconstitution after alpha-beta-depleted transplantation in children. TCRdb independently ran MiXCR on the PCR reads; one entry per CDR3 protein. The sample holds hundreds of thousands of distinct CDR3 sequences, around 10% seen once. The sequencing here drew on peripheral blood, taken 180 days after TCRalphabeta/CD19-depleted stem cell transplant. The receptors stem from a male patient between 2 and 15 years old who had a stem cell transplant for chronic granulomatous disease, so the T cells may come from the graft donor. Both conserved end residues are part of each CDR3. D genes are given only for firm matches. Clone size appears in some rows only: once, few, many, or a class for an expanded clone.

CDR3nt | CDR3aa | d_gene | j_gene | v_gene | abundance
TGTGCCACCAGCAGGGGACTAGCGGGGGGGCCCACAGATACGCAGTATTTT | CATSRGLAGGPTDTQYF | TRBD2 | TRBJ2-3 | TRBV15 | many
TGTGCCACCAGTGATGGGACAGGGTCAAAGCAGTTCTTC | CATSDGTGSKQFF | TRBD1 | TRBJ2-1 | TRBV24-1 | many
TGTGCCAGCAGCAAGGGGGGGCAAGAGACCCAGTACTTC | CASSKGGQETQYF | NA | TRBJ2-5 | TRBV7-9 | many
TGTGCCAGCAGCCAATCATCAGGGGCCCACGAGCAGTACTTC | CASSQSSGAHEQYF | NA | TRBJ2-7 | TRBV3-1 | few
TGTGCCAGCAGCCAAGTACCGGGCGGAGTAGGAGAGACCCAGTACTTC | CASSQVPGGVGETQYF | NA | TRBJ2-5 | TRBV3-1 | many
TGTGCCAGCAGCCATTCCGCACCGGGAGGGGGCACCGGGGAGCTGTTTTTT | CASSHSAPGGGTGELFF | TRBD2 | TRBJ2-2 | TRBV3-1 | many
TGCAGTGCCGAGAGGCCCACGACCTATGGCTACACCTTC | CSAERPTTYGYTF | NA | TRBJ1-2 | TRBV20-1 | many
TGCAGCGCGGGACAGGGGGCGTTTGATGAGCAGTTCTTC | CSAGQGAFDEQFF | TRBD1 | TRBJ2-1 | TRBV29-1 | many
TGTGCCAGCAGGCCCGGGACAGGGGGGGTTTATAGCAATCAGCCCCAGCATTTT | CASRPGTGGVYSNQPQHF | TRBD1 | TRBJ1-5 | TRBV28 | few
TGTGCCAGCGGGGGGGGGACCTACGAGCAGTACTTC | CASGGGTYEQYF | TRBD2 | TRBJ2-7 | TRBV7-9 | few
TGCAGTGCTAGAGATCCTCATAGTCAGCCCCAGCATTTT | CSARDPHSQPQHF | NA | TRBJ1-5 | TRBV20-1 | many
TGTGCCAGCTCACCCCGGGACATAACCTACGAGCAGTACTTC | CASSPRDITYEQYF | NA | TRBJ2-7 | TRBV18 | many
TGTGCCAGCAGTTTAACACAGGGGATCCACGAGCAGTACTTC | CASSLTQGIHEQYF | TRBD1 | TRBJ2-7 | TRBV12-3/TRBV12-4 | many
TGTGCCAGCAGTTACTCTTGGGAGACCGTCTATGGCTACACCTTC | CASSYSWETVYGYTF | NA | TRBJ1-2 | TRBV6-5 | many
TGCGCCAGCAGCTTGACGCCCGGCACAGATACGCAGTATTTT | CASSLTPGTDTQYF | NA | TRBJ2-3 | TRBV5-1 | many
TGTGCCAGCAGCCCCGCGGCTAGCGGGATCCAAGAGACCCAGTACTTC | CASSPAASGIQETQYF | TRBD2 | TRBJ2-5 | TRBV7-9 | medium-sized
TGTGCCAGCAGGCGGGAGAGGGGCTCCTACAATGAGCAGTTCTTC | CASRRERGSYNEQFF | TRBD2 | TRBJ2-1 | TRBV7-2 | many
TGCGCCAGCAGCCCGAGTGTCCCGAACACCGGGGAGCTGTTTTTT | CASSPSVPNTGELFF | NA | TRBJ2-2 | TRBV5-1 | many
TGTGCCAGCAGCTTGAAGGGACTAGCGGGTATCACAGATACGCAGTATTTT | CASSLKGLAGITDTQYF | TRBD2 | TRBJ2-3 | TRBV5-4 | few
TGTGCCAGCAGCGTAGGGACGGGAGGGACACATGAGCAGTTCTTC | CASSVGTGGTHEQFF | TRBD2 | TRBJ2-1 | TRBV9 | many
TGTGCCAGCAGCTTGCTACTAGTCCGTAGCACAGATACGCAGTATTTT | CASSLLLVRSTDTQYF | NA | TRBJ2-3 | TRBV7-9 | many
TGTGCCACCAGCAGAGATCCTACGGGACCCATCAATTGGGACACCGGGGAGCTGTTTTTT | CATSRDPTGPINWDTGELFF | NA | TRBJ2-2 | TRBV15 | many
TGCGCCAGCAGCCGAGACCCCCGGACCGGCGATGAGCAGTTCTTC | CASSRDPRTGDEQFF | NA | TRBJ2-1 | TRBV5-1 | many
TGTGCCAGCAGCCACTTTGGACGATACGAGCAGTACTTC | CASSHFGRYEQYF | NA | TRBJ2-7 | TRBV3-1 | many
TGTGCCAGCAGTTCAGGGCCCAGATTGACCCAGTACTTC | CASSSGPRLTQYF | NA | TRBJ2-5 | TRBV27 | many
TGTGCCAGCAGCCCAGGACTAGCCTCCTACGAGCAGTACTTC | CASSPGLASYEQYF | TRBD2 | TRBJ2-7 | TRBV7-2 | many
TGCAGTGCTAGATACGGGAGCAATTCCTACGAGCAGTACTTC | CSARYGSNSYEQYF | NA | TRBJ2-7 | TRBV20-1 | many
TGCAGTGCTGGCGGCCGGAAGGAGGGAGGCTACACCTTC | CSAGGRKEGGYTF | NA | TRBJ1-2 | TRBV20-1 | many
TGTGCCAGCAGCTTGGTCGGCGGGGGGAGGGACAATGAGCAGTTCTTC | CASSLVGGGRDNEQFF | TRBD2 | TRBJ2-1 | TRBV5-5 | many
TGTGCTAGTGGTTTGGTACGTAGCGGGTTCTACAATGAGCAGTTCTTC | CASGLVRSGFYNEQFF | TRBD2 | TRBJ2-1 | TRBV12-5 | many
TGTGCCAGCAGCCCCGGATCGTTTTTCGCAGATACGCAGTATTTT | CASSPGSFFADTQYF | NA | TRBJ2-3 | TRBV12-3/TRBV12-4 | few
TGCAGTGCTAGACCCTACGGGGGGGGGAATCAGCCCCAGCATTTT | CSARPYGGGNQPQHF | NA | TRBJ1-5 | TRBV20-1 | NA
TGTGCCATCCGGCAGGGAGACACCATATATTTT | CAIRQGDTIYF | NA | TRBJ1-3 | TRBV13 | NA
TGCAGTGCTAGAGGTGTTCTAGATACCTCGAGCTCCTACGAGCAGTACTTC | CSARGVLDTSSSYEQYF | NA | TRBJ2-7 | TRBV20-1 | many
TGCAGTGCCCCTTCCGGGGGGGCGCAGGATACGCAGTATTTT | CSAPSGGAQDTQYF | TRBD2 | TRBJ2-3 | TRBV20-1 | many
TGTGCCTGGAGTGTACCCGGCGGGAGCTCCTACGAGCAGTACTTC | CAWSVPGGSSYEQYF | TRBD2 | TRBJ2-7 | TRBV30 | many
TGTGCCAGCAGCTTGGGACTACAATTCTACGAGCAGTACTTC | CASSLGLQFYEQYF | TRBD2 | TRBJ2-7 | TRBV7-9 | many
TGTGCCAGCTCACCAGTGGAGGTTGCCAAAAACATTCAGTACTTC | CASSPVEVAKNIQYF | NA | TRBJ2-4 | TRBV18 | many
TGCAGTGCTAGCCCGCCGGGACCCAACACCGGGGAGCTGTTTTTT | CSASPPGPNTGELFF | NA | TRBJ2-2 | TRBV20-1 | many
TGTGCCAGCTCCCCCGGGGGCTTCTACGAGCAGTACTTC | CASSPGGFYEQYF | NA | TRBJ2-7 | TRBV18 | NA